This is a list of T cell receptor beta chains from one sample in a study of T cell responses to AZD1222 COVID-19 vaccine. Assay used: immunoSEQ multiplex PCR; TCRdb lists only in-frame clones, some missing. The sample records about 170,000 clones, around 90% being singletons. This material consisted of peripheral blood, taken 28 days after the second dose of the MenACWY control vaccine. Every receptor here comes from an adult who received the MenACWY meningococcal vaccine as a control. Both conserved end residues are part of each CDR3. A D gene is named only where the DNA matches it firmly. Size is stated for part of the rows, as once, few or many counts, or as a class when the clone is expanded.

clone size: .; V gene: TRBV7-9; J gene: TRBJ1-3; D gene: .; CDR3 protein: CASSHGRQTSGNTIYF; CDR3 DNA: TGTGCCAGCAGCCACGGACGGCAAACCTCTGGAAACACCATATATTTT
clone size: .; V gene: TRBV19; J gene: TRBJ1-5; D gene: .; CDR3 protein: CASSILRGGGGNQPQHF; CDR3 DNA: TGTGCCAGTAGTATACTCCGGGGCGGAGGTGGCAATCAGCCCCAGCATTTT
clone size: .; V gene: TRBV19; J gene: TRBJ2-1; D gene: .; CDR3 protein: CASSMVASVSYNEQFF; CDR3 DNA: TGTGCCAGTAGTATGGTAGCTAGCGTTTCCTACAATGAGCAGTTCTTC
clone size: few; V gene: TRBV28; J gene: TRBJ2-4; D gene: .; CDR3 protein: CASNQGGIQYF; CDR3 DNA: TGTGCCAGCAATCAGGGGGGAATTCAGTACTTC
clone size: once; V gene: TRBV2; J gene: TRBJ1-6; D gene: .; CDR3 protein: CASSEGRDNSPLHF; CDR3 DNA: TGTGCCAGCAGTGAAGGGAGGGATAATTCACCCCTCCACTTT
clone size: .; V gene: TRBV18; J gene: TRBJ2-3; D gene: .; CDR3 protein: CASSPDEGTGPDTQYF; CDR3 DNA: TGTGCCAGCTCACCAGATGAGGGAACGGGACCAGATACGCAGTATTTT
clone size: .; V gene: TRBV2; J gene: TRBJ2-1; D gene: .; CDR3 protein: CASITSPPSSYNEQFF; CDR3 DNA: TGTGCCAGCATAACCTCCCCTCCGAGCTCCTACAATGAGCAGTTCTTC
clone size: .; V gene: TRBV7-2; J gene: TRBJ1-1; D gene: .; CDR3 protein: CASSLLPGREAFF; CDR3 DNA: TGTGCCAGCAGCTTATTGCCCGGGAGAGAGGCTTTCTTT
clone size: .; V gene: TRBV7-2; J gene: TRBJ2-7; D gene: TRBD1; CDR3 protein: CASSLVGGTGGYEQYF; CDR3 DNA: TGTGCCAGCAGCTTAGTGGGTGGGACAGGGGGCTACGAGCAGTACTTC
clone size: .; V gene: TRBV5-1; J gene: TRBJ1-1; D gene: .; CDR3 protein: CASSLANTEAFF; CDR3 DNA: TGCGCCAGCAGCTTGGCGAACACTGAAGCTTTCTTT
clone size: .; V gene: TRBV20-1; J gene: TRBJ1-1; D gene: .; CDR3 protein: CSASSGGGTEAFF; CDR3 DNA: TGCAGTGCTAGTAGCGGGGGAGGCACTGAAGCTTTCTTT
clone size: .; V gene: TRBV11-2; J gene: TRBJ1-2; D gene: TRBD1; CDR3 protein: CASSYQGGSNYGYTF; CDR3 DNA: TGTGCCAGCAGCTACCAGGGGGGATCGAACTATGGCTACACCTTC
clone size: .; V gene: TRBV19; J gene: TRBJ2-5; D gene: TRBD1; CDR3 protein: CASSLAGGLLYF; CDR3 DNA: TGCGCCAGTAGTCTGGCAGGGGGCCTCCTGTACTTC
clone size: .; V gene: TRBV12-3/TRBV12-4; J gene: TRBJ2-7; D gene: TRBD2; CDR3 protein: CASSGGLAGEQYF; CDR3 DNA: TGTGCCAGCAGCGGGGGACTAGCGGGAGAGCAGTACTTC
clone size: .; V gene: TRBV5-4; J gene: TRBJ2-3; D gene: TRBD1; CDR3 protein: CASSLDFGDSLRDF; CDR3 DNA: TGTGCCAGCAGCTTGGATTTCGGGGACAGCCTGCGGGATTTT
clone size: .; V gene: TRBV13; J gene: TRBJ2-5; D gene: .; CDR3 protein: CASSLWGSENQETQYF; CDR3 DNA: TGTGCCAGCAGCTTATGGGGGAGTGAGAACCAAGAGACCCAGTACTTC
clone size: .; V gene: TRBV7-9; J gene: TRBJ1-4; D gene: .; CDR3 protein: CASSFEGQLNEKLFF; CDR3 DNA: TGTGCCAGCAGCTTCGAGGGACAACTTAATGAAAAACTGTTTTTT
clone size: .; V gene: TRBV9; J gene: TRBJ2-6; D gene: .; CDR3 protein: CASSVVGAQGANVLTF; CDR3 DNA: TGTGCCAGCAGCGTAGTTGGGGCGCAAGGGGCCAACGTCCTGACTTTC
clone size: .; V gene: TRBV28; J gene: TRBJ2-7; D gene: TRBD1; CDR3 protein: CASTDRAAAGQYF; CDR3 DNA: TGTGCCAGCACCGACAGGGCAGCTGCGGGGCAGTACTTC
clone size: .; V gene: TRBV12-1; J gene: TRBJ2-1; D gene: .; CDR3 protein: CASSLPRTSGIHEQFF; CDR3 DNA: TGTGCCAGCAGCTTGCCCCGGACTAGCGGGATCCATGAGCAGTTCTTC
clone size: .; V gene: TRBV21-1; J gene: TRBJ1-5; D gene: .; CDR3 protein: CASSKDSPFQSRTWANQPQHF; CDR3 DNA: TGTGCCAGCAGCAAAGACAGCCCATTTCAATCCCGTACTTGGGCCAATCAACCCCAGCATTTT
clone size: .; V gene: TRBV28; J gene: TRBJ2-4; D gene: TRBD1; CDR3 protein: CASSVQGLAKNIQYF; CDR3 DNA: TGTGCCAGCAGTGTACAGGGGCTAGCCAAAAACATTCAGTACTTC
clone size: .; V gene: TRBV5-6; J gene: TRBJ2-7; D gene: .; CDR3 protein: CASSLGAGDNEQYF; CDR3 DNA: TGTGCCAGCAGCTTGGGAGCTGGCGACAACGAGCAGTACTTC
clone size: .; V gene: TRBV19; J gene: TRBJ1-5; D gene: TRBD1; CDR3 protein: CASLDRGNQPQHF; CDR3 DNA: TGTGCCAGCCTCGACAGGGGGAATCAGCCCCAGCATTTT
clone size: .; V gene: TRBV19; J gene: TRBJ1-5; D gene: .; CDR3 protein: CASSMGGFSNQPQHF; CDR3 DNA: TGTGCCAGTAGTATGGGAGGTTTTAGCAATCAGCCCCAGCATTTT
clone size: .; V gene: TRBV7-2; J gene: TRBJ1-5; D gene: .; CDR3 protein: CASSLALTGQPQHF; CDR3 DNA: TGTGCCAGCAGCTTAGCCCTTACAGGTCAGCCCCAGCATTTT
clone size: once; V gene: TRBV18; J gene: TRBJ1-4; D gene: .; CDR3 protein: CASSAGGTDEKLFF; CDR3 DNA: TGTGCCAGCTCAGCGGGGGGGACGGATGAAAAACTGTTTTTT
clone size: .; V gene: TRBV10-3; J gene: TRBJ2-7; D gene: TRBD2; CDR3 protein: CAISDQTSGKRSYEQYF; CDR3 DNA: TGTGCCATCAGTGACCAAACTAGCGGGAAACGCTCCTACGAGCAGTACTTC
clone size: .; V gene: TRBV24-1; J gene: TRBJ1-5; D gene: .; CDR3 protein: CATRDGRWGNQPQHF; CDR3 DNA: TGTGCCACCAGAGACGGACGTTGGGGCAATCAGCCCCAGCATTTT
clone size: once; V gene: TRBV28; J gene: TRBJ1-5; D gene: .; CDR3 protein: CASSLQGTQHF; CDR3 DNA: TGTGCCAGCAGCTTACAGGGTACCCAGCATTTT
clone size: .; V gene: TRBV5-1; J gene: TRBJ1-1; D gene: .; CDR3 protein: CASSLPLGSRTEAFF; CDR3 DNA: TGCGCCAGCAGCTTGCCCCTCGGCTCCCGGACTGAAGCTTTCTTT
clone size: .; V gene: TRBV11-1; J gene: TRBJ2-7; D gene: .; CDR3 protein: CASSSIPQGTYEQYF; CDR3 DNA: TGTGCCAGCAGCTCTATACCCCAGGGGACCTACGAGCAGTACTTC
clone size: .; V gene: TRBV9; J gene: TRBJ2-5; D gene: .; CDR3 protein: CASSVSQIAETQYF; CDR3 DNA: TGTGCCAGCAGCGTTAGCCAAATCGCGGAGACCCAGTACTTC
clone size: .; V gene: TRBV6-6; J gene: TRBJ1-4; D gene: .; CDR3 protein: CASSYPTEKLFF; CDR3 DNA: TGTGCCAGCAGTTACCCGACTGAAAAACTGTTTTTT
clone size: .; V gene: TRBV29-1; J gene: TRBJ2-3; D gene: .; CDR3 protein: CSVGPDTQYF; CDR3 DNA: TGCAGCGTTGGCCCGGATACGCAGTATTTT
clone size: .; V gene: TRBV30; J gene: TRBJ1-2; D gene: TRBD1; CDR3 protein: CAWSPDRDYGYTF; CDR3 DNA: TGTGCCTGGAGCCCGGACAGGGACTATGGCTACACCTTC
clone size: once; V gene: TRBV5-5; J gene: TRBJ2-2; D gene: TRBD1; CDR3 protein: CASSLWTGRITGELFF; CDR3 DNA: TGTGCCAGCAGCCTGTGGACAGGGCGGATCACCGGGGAGCTGTTTTTT
clone size: .; V gene: TRBV4-1; J gene: TRBJ2-7; D gene: .; CDR3 protein: CASSQVGNRVGSYEQYF; CDR3 DNA: TGCGCCAGCAGCCAAGTGGGGAACAGGGTTGGCTCTTACGAGCAGTACTTC
clone size: .; V gene: TRBV7-9; J gene: TRBJ2-7; D gene: .; CDR3 protein: CASSFQTGYEQYF; CDR3 DNA: TGTGCCAGCAGCTTCCAGACAGGCTACGAGCAGTACTTC
clone size: .; V gene: TRBV30; J gene: TRBJ2-7; D gene: TRBD1; CDR3 protein: CAWMDRSRSYEQYF; CDR3 DNA: TGTGCCTGGATGGACAGGTCGCGCTCCTACGAGCAGTACTTC
clone size: .; V gene: TRBV19; J gene: TRBJ1-5; D gene: .; CDR3 protein: CASSITRHSNQPQHF; CDR3 DNA: TGTGCCAGTAGTATAACCAGGCACAGCAATCAGCCCCAGCATTTT
clone size: .; V gene: TRBV14; J gene: TRBJ2-1; D gene: .; CDR3 protein: CASSAGNEQFF; CDR3 DNA: TGTGCCAGCAGCGCCGGCAATGAGCAGTTCTTC
clone size: .; V gene: TRBV28; J gene: TRBJ2-2; D gene: .; CDR3 protein: CASTLSGLTNTGELFF; CDR3 DNA: TGTGCCAGCACTCTCTCGGGACTTACGAACACCGGGGAGCTGTTTTTT
clone size: .; V gene: TRBV6-5; J gene: TRBJ2-5; D gene: TRBD2; CDR3 protein: CASSSSSSGVLAQYF; CDR3 DNA: TGTGCCAGCAGTTCGTCGTCTAGCGGGGTCTTGGCCCAGTACTTC
clone size: .; V gene: TRBV10-3; J gene: TRBJ2-5; D gene: .; CDR3 protein: CAVGEETQYF; CDR3 DNA: TGTGCCGTGGGAGAAGAGACCCAGTACTTC